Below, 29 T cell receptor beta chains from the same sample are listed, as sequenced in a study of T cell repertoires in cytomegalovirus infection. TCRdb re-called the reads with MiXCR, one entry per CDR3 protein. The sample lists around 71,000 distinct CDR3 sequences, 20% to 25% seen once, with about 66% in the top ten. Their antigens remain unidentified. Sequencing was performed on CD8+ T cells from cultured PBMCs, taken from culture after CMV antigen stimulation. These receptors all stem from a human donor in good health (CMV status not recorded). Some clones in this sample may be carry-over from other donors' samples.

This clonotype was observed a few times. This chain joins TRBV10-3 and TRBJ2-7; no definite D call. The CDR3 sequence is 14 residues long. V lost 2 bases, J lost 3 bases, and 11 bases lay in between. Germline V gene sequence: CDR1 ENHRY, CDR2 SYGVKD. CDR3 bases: TGTGCCATCAGTGAGGGGCTGGAAGGCTACGAGCAGTACTTC. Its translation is CAISEGLEGYEQYF.

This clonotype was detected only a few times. The CDR3 protein is CASSWESGVGAFF. CDR3 nucleotide sequence: TGTGCCAGCAGTTGGGAAAGCGGGGTTGGCGCTTTCTTT. The genes are TRBV6-2 or TRBV6-3 and TRBJ1-1; D is ambiguous. The CDR3 length is 13 residues. Trimming took 4 bases from V and 11 from J, leaving 17 bases between them. The germline CDR1 and CDR2 sequences are MNHEY and SVGEGT.

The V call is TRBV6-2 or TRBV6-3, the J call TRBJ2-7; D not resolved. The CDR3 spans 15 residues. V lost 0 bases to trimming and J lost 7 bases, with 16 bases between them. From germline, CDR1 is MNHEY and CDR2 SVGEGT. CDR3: CASSYSADTAREQYF. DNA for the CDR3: TGTGCCAGCAGTTACTCCGCAGACACGGCCCGGGAGCAGTACTTC.

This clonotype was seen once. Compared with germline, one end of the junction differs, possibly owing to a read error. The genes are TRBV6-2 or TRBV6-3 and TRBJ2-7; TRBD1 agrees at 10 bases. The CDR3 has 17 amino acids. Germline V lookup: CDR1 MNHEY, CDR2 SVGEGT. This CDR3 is CDSSYSTRQGASYEQYF. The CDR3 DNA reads TGTGACAGCAGTTACTCCACACGACAGGGGGCGAGCTACGAGCAGTACTTC.

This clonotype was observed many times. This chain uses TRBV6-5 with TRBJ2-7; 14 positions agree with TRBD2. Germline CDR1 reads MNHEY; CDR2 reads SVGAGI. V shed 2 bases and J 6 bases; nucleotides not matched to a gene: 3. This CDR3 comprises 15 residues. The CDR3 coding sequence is TGTGCCAGCAGTTACCTTGGACTAGCGGGGGGCGAGCAGTACTTC. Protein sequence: CASSYLGLAGGEQYF.

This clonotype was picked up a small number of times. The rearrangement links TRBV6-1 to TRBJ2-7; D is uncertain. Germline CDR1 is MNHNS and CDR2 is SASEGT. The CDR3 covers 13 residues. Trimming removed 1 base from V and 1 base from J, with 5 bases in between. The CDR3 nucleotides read TGTGCCAGCAGTGAAGTTAGGTCCTACGAGCAGTACTTC. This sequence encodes CASSEVRSYEQYF.

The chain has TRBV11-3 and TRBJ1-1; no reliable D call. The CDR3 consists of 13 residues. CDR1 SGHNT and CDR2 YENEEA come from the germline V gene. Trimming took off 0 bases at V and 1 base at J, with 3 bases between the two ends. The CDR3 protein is CASSLEGNTEAFF. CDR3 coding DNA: TGTGCCAGCAGCTTAGAAGGGAACACTGAAGCTTTCTTT.

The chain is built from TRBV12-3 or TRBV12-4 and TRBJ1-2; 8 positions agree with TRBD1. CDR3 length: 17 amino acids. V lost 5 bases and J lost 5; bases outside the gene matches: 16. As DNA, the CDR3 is TGTGCCAGCAGTCCCTTAAGGACAGGGCCGAAACCATATGGCTACACCTTC. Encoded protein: CASSPLRTGPKPYGYTF.

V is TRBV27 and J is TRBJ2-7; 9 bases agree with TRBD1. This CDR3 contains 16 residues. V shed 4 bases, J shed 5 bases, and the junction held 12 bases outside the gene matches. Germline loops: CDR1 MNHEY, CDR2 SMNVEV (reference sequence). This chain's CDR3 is CASSSHPGQGSDEQYF. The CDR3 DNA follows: TGTGCCAGCAGTTCCCATCCGGGACAGGGATCGGACGAGCAGTACTTC.

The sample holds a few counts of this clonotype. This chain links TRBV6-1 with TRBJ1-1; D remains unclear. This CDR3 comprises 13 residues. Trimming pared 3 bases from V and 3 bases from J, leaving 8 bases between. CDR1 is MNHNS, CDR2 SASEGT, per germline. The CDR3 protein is CASSDGVYTEAFF. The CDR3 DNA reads TGTGCCAGCAGTGACGGGGTCTACACTGAAGCTTTCTTT.

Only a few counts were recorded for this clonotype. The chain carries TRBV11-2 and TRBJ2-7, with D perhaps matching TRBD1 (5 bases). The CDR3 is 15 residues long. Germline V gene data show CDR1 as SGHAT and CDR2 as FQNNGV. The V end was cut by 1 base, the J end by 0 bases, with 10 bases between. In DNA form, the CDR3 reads TGTGCCAGCAGCTTAGTAATGGGGCTCTCCTACGAGCAGTACTTC. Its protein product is CASSLVMGLSYEQYF.

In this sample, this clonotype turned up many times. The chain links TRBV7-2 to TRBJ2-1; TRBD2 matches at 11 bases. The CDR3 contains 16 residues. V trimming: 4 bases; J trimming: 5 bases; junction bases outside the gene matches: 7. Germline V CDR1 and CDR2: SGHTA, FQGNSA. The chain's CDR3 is CASSSSSGGPHNEQFF. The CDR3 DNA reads TGTGCCAGCAGCTCGTCTAGCGGGGGGCCACACAATGAGCAGTTCTTC. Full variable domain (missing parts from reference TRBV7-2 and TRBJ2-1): GAGVSQSPSNKVTEKGKDVELRCDPISGHTALYWYRQSLGQGLEFLIYFQGNSAPDKSGLPSDRFSAERTGGSVSTLTIQRTQQEDSAVYLCASSSSSGGPHNEQFFGPGTRLTVL.

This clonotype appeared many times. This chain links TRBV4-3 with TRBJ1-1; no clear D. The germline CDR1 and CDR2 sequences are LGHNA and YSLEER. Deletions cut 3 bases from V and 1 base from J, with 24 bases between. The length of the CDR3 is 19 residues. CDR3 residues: CASSHTPPNSWGRNTEAFF. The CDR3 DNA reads TGCGCCAGCAGCCACACACCGCCAAATTCGTGGGGAAGGAACACTGAAGCTTTCTTT.

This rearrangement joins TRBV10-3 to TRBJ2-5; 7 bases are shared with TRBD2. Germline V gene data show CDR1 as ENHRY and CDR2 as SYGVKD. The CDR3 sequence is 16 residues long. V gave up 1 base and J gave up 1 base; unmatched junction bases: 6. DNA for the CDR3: TGTGCCATCAGTGAGTGGCGGGGGACTACCCAAGAGACCCAGTACTTC. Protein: CAISEWRGTTQETQYF.

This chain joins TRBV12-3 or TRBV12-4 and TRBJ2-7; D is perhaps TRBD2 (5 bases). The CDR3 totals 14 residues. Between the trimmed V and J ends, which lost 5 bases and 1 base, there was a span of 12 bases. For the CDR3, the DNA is TGTGCCAGCAGTCGGGGTTCGTTGTCCTACGAGCAGTACTTC. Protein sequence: CASSRGSLSYEQYF.

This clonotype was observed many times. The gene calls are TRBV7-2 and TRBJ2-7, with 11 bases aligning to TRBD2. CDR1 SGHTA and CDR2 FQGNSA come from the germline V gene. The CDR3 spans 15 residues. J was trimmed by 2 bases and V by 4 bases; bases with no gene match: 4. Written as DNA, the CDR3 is TGTGCCAGCAGCTCTAGCGGGGGGCTCACCTACGAGCAGTACTTC. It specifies CASSSSGGLTYEQYF.

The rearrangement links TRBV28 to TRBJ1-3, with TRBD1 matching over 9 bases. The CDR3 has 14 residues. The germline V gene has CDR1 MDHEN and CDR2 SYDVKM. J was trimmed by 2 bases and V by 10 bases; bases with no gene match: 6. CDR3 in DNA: TGTGCCACCGACAGGGGGTTCGCTGGAAACACCATATATTTT. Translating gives CATDRGFAGNTIYF.

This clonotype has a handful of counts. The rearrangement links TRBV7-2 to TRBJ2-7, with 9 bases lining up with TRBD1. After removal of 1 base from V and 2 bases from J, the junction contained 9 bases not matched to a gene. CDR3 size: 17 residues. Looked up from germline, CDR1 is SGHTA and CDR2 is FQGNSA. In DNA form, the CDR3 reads TGTGCCAGCAGCTTAGTCGGGGACAGGGTCCTACCCTACGAGCAGTACTTC. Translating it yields CASSLVGDRVLPYEQYF.

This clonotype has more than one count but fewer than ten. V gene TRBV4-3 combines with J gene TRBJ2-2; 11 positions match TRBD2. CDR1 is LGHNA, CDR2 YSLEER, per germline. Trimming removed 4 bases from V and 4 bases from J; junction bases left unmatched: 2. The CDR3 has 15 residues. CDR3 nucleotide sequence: TGCGCCAGCAGCCCCGGGACTAGCGGCACCGGGGAGCTGTTTTTT. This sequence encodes CASSPGTSGTGELFF.

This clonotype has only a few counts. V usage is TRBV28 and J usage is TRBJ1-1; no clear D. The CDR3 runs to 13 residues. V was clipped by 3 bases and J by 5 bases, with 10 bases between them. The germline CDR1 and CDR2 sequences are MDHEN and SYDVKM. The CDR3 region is CASSFYPGTEAFF. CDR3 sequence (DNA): TGTGCCAGCAGTTTTTATCCGGGTACTGAAGCTTTCTTT.

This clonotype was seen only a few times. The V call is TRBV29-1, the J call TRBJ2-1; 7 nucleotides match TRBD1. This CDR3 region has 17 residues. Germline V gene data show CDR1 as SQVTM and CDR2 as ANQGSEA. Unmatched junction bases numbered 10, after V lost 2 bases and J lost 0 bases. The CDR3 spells CSVEHVDRPSSYNEQFF. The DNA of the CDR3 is TGCAGCGTTGAACATGTGGACAGGCCTAGCTCCTACAATGAGCAGTTCTTC.

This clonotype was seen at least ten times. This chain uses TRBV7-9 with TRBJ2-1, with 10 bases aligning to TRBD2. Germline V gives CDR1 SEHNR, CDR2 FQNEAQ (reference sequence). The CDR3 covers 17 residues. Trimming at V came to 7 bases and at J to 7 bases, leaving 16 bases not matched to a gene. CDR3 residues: CASTLPSGASGGNEQFF. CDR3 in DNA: TGTGCCAGCACCCTACCATCCGGGGCTAGCGGGGGTAATGAGCAGTTCTTC.

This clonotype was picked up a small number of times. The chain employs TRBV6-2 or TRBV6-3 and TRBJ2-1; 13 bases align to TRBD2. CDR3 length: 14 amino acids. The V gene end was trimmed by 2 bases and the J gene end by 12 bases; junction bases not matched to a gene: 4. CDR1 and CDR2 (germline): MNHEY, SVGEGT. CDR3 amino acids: CASSYEGLAGRQFF. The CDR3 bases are TGTGCCAGCAGTTACGAGGGACTAGCGGGGCGGCAGTTCTTC.

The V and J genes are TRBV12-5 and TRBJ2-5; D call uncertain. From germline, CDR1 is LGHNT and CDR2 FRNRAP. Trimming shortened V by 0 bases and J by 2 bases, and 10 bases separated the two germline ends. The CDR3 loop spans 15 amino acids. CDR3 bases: TGTGCTAGTGGTTTGGTACAAAGTGTGCAAGAGACCCAGTACTTC. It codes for CASGLVQSVQETQYF.

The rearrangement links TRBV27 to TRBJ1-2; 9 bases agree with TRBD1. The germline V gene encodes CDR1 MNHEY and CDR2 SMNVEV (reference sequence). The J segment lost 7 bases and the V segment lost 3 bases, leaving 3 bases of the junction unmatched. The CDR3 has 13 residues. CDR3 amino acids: CASSFTGGSGYTF. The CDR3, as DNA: TGTGCCAGCAGTTTCACAGGGGGCTCTGGCTACACCTTC.

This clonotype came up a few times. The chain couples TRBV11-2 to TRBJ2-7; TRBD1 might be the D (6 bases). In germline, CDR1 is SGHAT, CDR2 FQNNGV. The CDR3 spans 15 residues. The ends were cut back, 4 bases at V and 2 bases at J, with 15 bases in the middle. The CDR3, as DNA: TGTGCCAGCAGCTCGACAAACAGGGCTACCTACGAGCAGTACTTC. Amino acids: CASSSTNRATYEQYF. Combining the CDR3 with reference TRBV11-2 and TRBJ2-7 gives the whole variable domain EAGVAQSPRYKIIEKRQSVAFWCNPISGHATLYWYQQILGQGPKLLIQFQNNGVVDDSQLPKDRFSAERLKGVDSTLKIQPAKLEDSAVYLCASSSTNRATYEQYFGPGTRLTVT.

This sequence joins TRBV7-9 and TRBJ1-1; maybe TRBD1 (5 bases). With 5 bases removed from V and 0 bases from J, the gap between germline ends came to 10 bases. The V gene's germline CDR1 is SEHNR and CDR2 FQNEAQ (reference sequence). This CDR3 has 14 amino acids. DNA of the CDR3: TGTGCCAGCAGCCACAGGCCGATGAACACTGAAGCTTTCTTT. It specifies CASSHRPMNTEAFF.

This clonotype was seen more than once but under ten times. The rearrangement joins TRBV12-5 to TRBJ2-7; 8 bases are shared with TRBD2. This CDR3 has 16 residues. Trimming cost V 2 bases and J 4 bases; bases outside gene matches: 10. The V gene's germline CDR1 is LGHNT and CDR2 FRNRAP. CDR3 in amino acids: CASGLPGGGPDYEQYF. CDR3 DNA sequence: TGTGCTAGTGGTTTGCCCGGCGGGGGGCCGGATTACGAGCAGTACTTC.

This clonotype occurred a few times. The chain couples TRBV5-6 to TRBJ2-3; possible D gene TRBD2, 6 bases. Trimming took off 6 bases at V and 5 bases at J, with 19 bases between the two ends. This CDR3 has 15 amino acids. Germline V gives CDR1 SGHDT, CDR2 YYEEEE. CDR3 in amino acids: CASISRRLGGDTQYF. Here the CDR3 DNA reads TGTGCCAGCATCTCTAGGAGGTTGGGGGGAGATACGCAGTATTTT.